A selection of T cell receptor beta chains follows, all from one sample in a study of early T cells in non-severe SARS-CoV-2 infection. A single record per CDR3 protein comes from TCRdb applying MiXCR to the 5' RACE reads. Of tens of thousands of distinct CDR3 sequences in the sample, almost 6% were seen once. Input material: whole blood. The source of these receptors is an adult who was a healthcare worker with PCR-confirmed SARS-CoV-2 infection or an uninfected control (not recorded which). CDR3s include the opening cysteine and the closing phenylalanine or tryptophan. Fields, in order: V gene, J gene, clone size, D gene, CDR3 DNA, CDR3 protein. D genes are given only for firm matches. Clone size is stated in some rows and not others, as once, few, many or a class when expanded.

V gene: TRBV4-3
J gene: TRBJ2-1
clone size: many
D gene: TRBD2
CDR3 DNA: TGCGCCAGCAGCCAAGATCGACTAGCGGCCAACTACAATGAGCAGTTCTTC
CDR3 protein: CASSQDRLAANYNEQFF

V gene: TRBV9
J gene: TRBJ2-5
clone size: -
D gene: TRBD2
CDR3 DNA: TGTGCCAGCAGCCGGGGGACTAGCGGGTTTACCACCCAAGAGACCCAGTACTTC
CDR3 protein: CASSRGTSGFTTQETQYF

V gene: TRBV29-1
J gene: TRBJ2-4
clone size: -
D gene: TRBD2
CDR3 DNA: TGCAGCGTTGAAGATCGGGAGGGGGGTCGGTACTTC
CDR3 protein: CSVEDREGGRYF

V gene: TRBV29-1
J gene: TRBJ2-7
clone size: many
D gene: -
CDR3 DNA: TGCAGCGCCTGGACCTCATCCTACGAGCAGTACTTC
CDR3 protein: CSAWTSSYEQYF

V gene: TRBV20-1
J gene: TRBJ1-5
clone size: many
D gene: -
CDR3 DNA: TGCAGTGCTAAGGTAGGGGATCAGCCCCAGCATTTT
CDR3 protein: CSAKVGDQPQHF

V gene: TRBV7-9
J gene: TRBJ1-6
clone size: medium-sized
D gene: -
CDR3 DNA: TGTGCCAGCAGCTCCCACGATAAACAGGGTTCTGGCTCACCCCTCCACTTT
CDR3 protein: CASSSHDKQGSGSPLHF

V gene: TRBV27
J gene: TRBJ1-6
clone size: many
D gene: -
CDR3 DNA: TGTGCCAGCAGTTTATCGGACAGAGATAATTCACCCCTCCACTTT
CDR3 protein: CASSLSDRDNSPLHF

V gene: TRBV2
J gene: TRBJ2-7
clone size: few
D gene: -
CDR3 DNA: TGTGCCAGCAGCGAGCAGTACTTC
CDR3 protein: CASSEQYF

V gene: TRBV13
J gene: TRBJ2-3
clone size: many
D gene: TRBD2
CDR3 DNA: TGTGCCAGCAGCTCCTGGACTAGCGGGAGTAAGGTAGATACGCAGTATTTT
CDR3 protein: CASSSWTSGSKVDTQYF

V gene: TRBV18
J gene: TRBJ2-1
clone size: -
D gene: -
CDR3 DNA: TGTGCCAGCTCCCGGACAGACTACAATGAGCAGTTCTTC
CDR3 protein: CASSRTDYNEQFF

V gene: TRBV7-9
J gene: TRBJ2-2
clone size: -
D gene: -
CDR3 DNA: TGTGCCAGCAGCCCCAGAGGGTCTGATACCACCGGGGAGCTGTTTTTT
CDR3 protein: CASSPRGSDTTGELFF

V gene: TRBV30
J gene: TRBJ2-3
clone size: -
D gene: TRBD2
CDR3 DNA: TGTGCCTGGAGTGAACTAGCGGGAGGGCCAGATACGCAGTATTTT
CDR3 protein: CAWSELAGGPDTQYF

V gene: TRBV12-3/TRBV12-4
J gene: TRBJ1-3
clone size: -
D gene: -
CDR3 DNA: TGTGCCAGCAGTTGGGGGACCGTCTCCTCTGGAAACACCATATATTTT
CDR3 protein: CASSWGTVSSGNTIYF

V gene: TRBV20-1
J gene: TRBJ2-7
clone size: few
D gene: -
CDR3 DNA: TGCAGTGTGGGGGCGGCGGGCTCCTACGAGCAGTACTTC
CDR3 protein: CSVGAAGSYEQYF

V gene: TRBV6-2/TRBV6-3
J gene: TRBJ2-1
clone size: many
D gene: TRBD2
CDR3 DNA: TGTGCCAGCTTAGGACTAGCGGGAGCACTCTCCTACAATGAGCAGTTCTTC
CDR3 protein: CASLGLAGALSYNEQFF

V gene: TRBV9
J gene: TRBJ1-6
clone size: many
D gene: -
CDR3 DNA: TGTGCCAGCAGCGTAAGTGACGGGACTCGATCACCCCTCCACTTT
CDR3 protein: CASSVSDGTRSPLHF

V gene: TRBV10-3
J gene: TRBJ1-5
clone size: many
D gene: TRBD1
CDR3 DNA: TGTGCCATCAGTGAAAACAGGGGATCAAGCAATCAGCCCCAGCATTTT
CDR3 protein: CAISENRGSSNQPQHF

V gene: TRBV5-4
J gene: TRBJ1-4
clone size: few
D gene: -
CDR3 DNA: TGTGCCAGCAGCTTGGGAGGGAGAACTAATGAAAAACTGTTTTTT
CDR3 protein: CASSLGGRTNEKLFF

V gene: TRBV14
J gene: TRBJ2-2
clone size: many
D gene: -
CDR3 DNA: TGTGCCAGCAGCACCCTGCACAGGAGAACCGGGGAGCTGTTTTTT
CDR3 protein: CASSTLHRRTGELFF

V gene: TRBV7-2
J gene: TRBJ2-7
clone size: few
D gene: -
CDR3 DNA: TGTGCCACCTCCCCCGTCGGGGGCTACGAGCAGTACTTC
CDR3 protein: CATSPVGGYEQYF

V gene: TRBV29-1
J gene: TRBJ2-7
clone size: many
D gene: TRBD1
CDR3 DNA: TGCAGGACCGATTTTCCGGGACAGGGGGCGGTAGCCTACGAGCAGTACTTC
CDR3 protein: CRTDFPGQGAVAYEQYF

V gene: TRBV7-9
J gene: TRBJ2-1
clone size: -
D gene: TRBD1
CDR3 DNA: TGTGCCAGCGGACCCGGGACAGGGGGCCGTGAGCAGTTCTTC
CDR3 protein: CASGPGTGGREQFF

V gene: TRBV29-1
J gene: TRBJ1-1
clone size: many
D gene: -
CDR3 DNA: TGCAGCGGACGAAGGGACACTGAAGCTTTCTTT
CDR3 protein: CSGRRDTEAFF

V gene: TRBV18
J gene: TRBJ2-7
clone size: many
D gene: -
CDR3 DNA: TGTGCCAGCTCACAGGGAAGGAGTACCGGTCGCGACGAGCAGTACTTC
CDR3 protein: CASSQGRSTGRDEQYF

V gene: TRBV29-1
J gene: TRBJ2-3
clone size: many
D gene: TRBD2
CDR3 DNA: TGCAGCGTTGAAGTCCCTAGCGGGAGTTTGGATACGCAGTATTTT
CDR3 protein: CSVEVPSGSLDTQYF

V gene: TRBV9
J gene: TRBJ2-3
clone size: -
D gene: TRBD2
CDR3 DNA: TGTGCCAGCAGCGCCCTAGCGGGGGCCAGCACAGATACGCAGTATTTT
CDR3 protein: CASSALAGASTDTQYF

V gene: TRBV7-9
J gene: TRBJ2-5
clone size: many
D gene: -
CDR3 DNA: TGTGCCAGCAGCTTAGTTACAGGGAGACGCGAGACCCAGTACTTC
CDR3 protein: CASSLVTGRRETQYF

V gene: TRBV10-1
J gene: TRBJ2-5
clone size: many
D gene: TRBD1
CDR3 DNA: TGCGCCAGCAGTGAACCAGGGGGCGCGGGGACCCAGTACTTC
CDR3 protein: CASSEPGGAGTQYF

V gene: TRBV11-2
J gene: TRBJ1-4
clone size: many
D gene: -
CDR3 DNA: TGTGCCAGCACCACGGGAGCGGCTAATGAAAAACTGTTTTTT
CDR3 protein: CASTTGAANEKLFF

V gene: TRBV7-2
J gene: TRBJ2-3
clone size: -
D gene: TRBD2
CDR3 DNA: TGTGCCAGCAGCTTAGCCCAGCGGGGGACAGATACGCAGTATTTT
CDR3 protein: CASSLAQRGTDTQYF

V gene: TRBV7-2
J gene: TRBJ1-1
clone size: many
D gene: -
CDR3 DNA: TGTGCCAGCAGCGTTGACAGGTGGTCGACTGAAGCTTTCTTT
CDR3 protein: CASSVDRWSTEAFF

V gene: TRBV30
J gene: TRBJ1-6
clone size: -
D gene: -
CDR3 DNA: TGTGCCTGGAGTGTAAGAGGGTATTCACCCCTCCACTTT
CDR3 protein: CAWSVRGYSPLHF

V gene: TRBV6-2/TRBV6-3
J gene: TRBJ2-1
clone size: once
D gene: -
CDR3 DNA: TGTGCCAGCATCGACGTACGGCACAATGAGCAGTTCTTC
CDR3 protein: CASIDVRHNEQFF

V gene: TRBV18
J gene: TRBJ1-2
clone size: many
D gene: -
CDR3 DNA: TGTGCCAGCTCACCAGGGGACAACTATGGCTACACCTTC
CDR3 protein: CASSPGDNYGYTF

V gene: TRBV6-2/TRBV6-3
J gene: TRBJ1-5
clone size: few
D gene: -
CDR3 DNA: TGTGCCAGCACCACCCCGTATGGTCAGGGGCGCAGTCAGCCCCAGCATTTT
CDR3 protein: CASTTPYGQGRSQPQHF

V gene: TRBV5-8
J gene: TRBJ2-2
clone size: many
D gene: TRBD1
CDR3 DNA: TGTGCCAGCAGCTCCCGACAGGGAGAGACCGGGGAGCTGTTTTTT
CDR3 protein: CASSSRQGETGELFF

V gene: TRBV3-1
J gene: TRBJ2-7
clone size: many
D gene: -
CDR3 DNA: TGTGCCAGCAGCCCTTCTACGGCCCTCGAGCAGTACTTC
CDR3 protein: CASSPSTALEQYF

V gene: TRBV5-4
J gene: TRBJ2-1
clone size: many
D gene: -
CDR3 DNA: TGTGCCAGCAGCTTGGTGGAGAGGAATGAGCAGTTCTTC
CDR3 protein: CASSLVERNEQFF

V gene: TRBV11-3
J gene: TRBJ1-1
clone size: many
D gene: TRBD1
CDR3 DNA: TGTGCCAGCAGCTTAAAACAGGGGGAAGGTGAAGCTTTCTTT
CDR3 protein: CASSLKQGEGEAFF

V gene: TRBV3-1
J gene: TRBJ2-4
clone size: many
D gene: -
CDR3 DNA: TGTGCCAGCAGCCAGGAACGGTGGGGGGCTCAAGCCAAAAACATTCAGTACTTC
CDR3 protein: CASSQERWGAQAKNIQYF

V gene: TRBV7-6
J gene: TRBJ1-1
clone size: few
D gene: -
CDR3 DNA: TGTGCCAGCAGCTTAGGAGGGGCCACTGAAGCTTTCTTT
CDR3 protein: CASSLGGATEAFF

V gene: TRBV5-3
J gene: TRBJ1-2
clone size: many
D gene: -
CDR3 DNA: TGTGCCAGAAGCTTGATGCGGGACACTAGAAACTATGGCTACACCTTC
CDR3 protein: CARSLMRDTRNYGYTF

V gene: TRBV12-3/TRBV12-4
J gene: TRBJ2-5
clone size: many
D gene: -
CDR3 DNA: TGTGCCAGCAGTTCTTTTTTGGCCCAAGAGACCCAGTACTTC
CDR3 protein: CASSSFLAQETQYF

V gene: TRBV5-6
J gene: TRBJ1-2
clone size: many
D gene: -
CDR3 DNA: TGTGCCAGCAGCTTGGTTGGGTCCCTCCGCGGCTACACCTTC
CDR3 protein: CASSLVGSLRGYTF

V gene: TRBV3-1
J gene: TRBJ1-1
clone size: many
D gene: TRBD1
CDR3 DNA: TGTGCCAGCAGCTCGACAGGGGGCCTGAACACTGAAGCTTTCTTT
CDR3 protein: CASSSTGGLNTEAFF